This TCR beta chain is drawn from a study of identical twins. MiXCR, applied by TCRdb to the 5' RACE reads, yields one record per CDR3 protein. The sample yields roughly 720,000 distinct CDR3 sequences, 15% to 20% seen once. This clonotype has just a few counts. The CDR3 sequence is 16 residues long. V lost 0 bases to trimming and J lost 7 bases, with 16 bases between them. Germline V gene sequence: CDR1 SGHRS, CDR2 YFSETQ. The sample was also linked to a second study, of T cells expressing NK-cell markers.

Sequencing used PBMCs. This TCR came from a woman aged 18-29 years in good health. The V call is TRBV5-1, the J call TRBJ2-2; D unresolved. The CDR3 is CASSLDSPLLIGELFF. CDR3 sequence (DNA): TGCGCCAGCAGCTTGGACTCTCCCCTACTCATCGGGGAGCTGTTTTTT.